These 25 T cell receptor beta chains share one sample of origin, sequenced in a study of Ad26.COV2.S vaccination and SARS-CoV-2 variants. Noted treatment: roughly 19 received Ad26.COV2.S at low or high dose, single or two shots; several received placebo; per-sample allocation not given. Sampling took place 63 days after the first vaccine or placebo injection. The repertoire was sequenced with immunoSEQ multiplex PCR; TCRdb's copy has only in-frame clones and lacks some. The repertoire includes 380,000 or so clones, 75% to 90% of them detected once, and approximately 5% sits in the top ten. Sample: peripheral blood, taken in a trial of Ad26.COV2.S vaccine versus placebo. All receptors come from a person between 18 and 65 years old who received the Ad26.COV2.S COVID-19 vaccine or a placebo.

The rearrangement joins TRBV5-6 to TRBJ2-5, with D perhaps matching TRBD2 (6 bases). V gave up 4 bases and J gave up 2 bases, with 18 bases separating them. Germline V gene lookup returns CDR1 SGHDT and CDR2 YYEEEE. This CDR3 is 16 amino acids long. CDR3 in DNA: TGTGCCAGCAGCAAATTAATAGCGGCTAAACAAGAGACCCAGTACTTC. Translated, it gives CASSKLIAAKQETQYF.

The V gene is TRBV9, the J gene TRBJ2-3; 7 bases agree with TRBD2. Looked up from germline, CDR1 is SGDLS and CDR2 is YYNGEE. J was trimmed by 2 bases and V by 4 bases; bases with no gene match: 4. This CDR3 has 14 amino acids. CDR3 sequence reads: CASSSAGYTDTQYF. Written as DNA, the CDR3 is TGTGCCAGCAGCTCAGCGGGGTACACAGATACGCAGTATTTT.

The chain links TRBV27 to TRBJ1-1, with a possible D match to TRBD1 (5 bases). There are 15 residues in the CDR3. V shed 4 bases and J shed 3 bases, with 15 bases lying between them. Looked up from germline, CDR1 is MNHEY and CDR2 is SMNVEV (reference sequence). The CDR3 here is CASSSPTGGHTEAFF. The DNA of the CDR3 is TGTGCCAGCAGTTCCCCCACAGGAGGGCACACTGAAGCTTTCTTT.

About this clone: The sample holds other DNA sequences that translate to the same CDR3. The J gene is TRBJ2-2, the V gene TRBV9, with 11 positions matching TRBD2. Germline V gene sequence: CDR1 SGDLS, CDR2 YYNGEE. The V and J ends lost 4 bases and 5 bases, in that order; junction bases with no gene match: 4. This CDR3 is 15 amino acids long. The CDR3 DNA reads as TGTGCCAGCAGCCCCCTAGCGGGGGGAACCGGGGAGCTGTTTTTT. Protein sequence: CASSPLAGGTGELFF.

This chain connects TRBV11-1 to TRBJ2-7, with D perhaps TRBD1 or TRBD2 (5 bases each). The germline V gene encodes CDR1 SGHAT and CDR2 FQDESV (reference sequence). V shed 3 bases and J shed 2 bases, with 14 bases lying between them. The CDR3 runs to 15 residues. The DNA for the CDR3 is TGTGCCAGCAGCTTGGGTGAGGGGAGAGCCTACGAGCAGTACTTC. Protein sequence: CASSLGEGRAYEQYF.

Remarks on this clone: Other DNA sequences from this sample encode an identical CDR3 as well. The CDR3 DNA reads TGTGCCAGCAGTTTAGGCAATGAGCAGTTCTTC. Translated, it gives CASSLGNEQFF. The chain couples TRBV12-3 or TRBV12-4 to TRBJ2-1; D not resolved. This CDR3 contains 11 residues. V lost 1 base and J lost 6, with 1 base in between.

This chain uses TRBV5-1 with TRBJ1-1; no clear D. Deletions cut 3 bases from V and 0 bases from J, with 15 bases between. There are 16 residues in the CDR3. Germline CDR1 is SGHRS and CDR2 is YFSETQ. The DNA of the CDR3 is TGCGCCAGCAGCTCCGAAGCCGGGCGAGTGAACACTGAAGCTTTCTTT. Translated: CASSSEAGRVNTEAFF.

The rearrangement links TRBV15 to TRBJ2-1; 8 positions match TRBD2. J was trimmed by 5 bases and V by 1 base; bases with no gene match: 7. CDR1 is LNHNV and CDR2 is YYDKDF in the germline V gene (reference sequence). The CDR3 has 16 amino acids. The CDR3: CATSRAWREVDNEQFF. DNA for the CDR3: TGTGCCACCAGCAGAGCCTGGCGGGAGGTTGACAATGAGCAGTTCTTC.

This clone was detected only a few times. The rearrangement joins TRBV4-1 to TRBJ2-7; 7 bases match TRBD2. V gave up 0 bases and J gave up 5 bases; unmatched junction bases: 7. The V gene's germline CDR1 is MGHRA and CDR2 YSYEKL. There are 15 residues in the CDR3. CDR3 nucleotide sequence: TGCGCCAGCAGCCAAGATGCGGGGGAGAGGCACGAGCAGTACTTC. Amino acid sequence: CASSQDAGERHEQYF.

The gene calls are TRBV7-3 and TRBJ1-1; D is ambiguous. Trimming shortened V by 2 bases and J by 2 bases, and 6 bases separated the two germline ends. The germline V gene encodes CDR1 SGHTA and CDR2 FQGTGA. CDR3 length: 13 residues. CDR3 loop: CASSLVENTEAFF. CDR3 sequence (DNA): TGTGCCAGCAGCTTAGTAGAAAACACTGAAGCTTTCTTT. The variable domain in full, completed from reference TRBV7-3 and TRBJ1-1, reads GAGVSQTPSNKVTEKGKYVELRCDPISGHTALYWYRQSLGQGPEFLIYFQGTGAADDSGLPNDRFFAVRPEGSVSTLKIQRTERGDSAVYLCASSLVENTEAFFGQGTRLTVV.

This chain links TRBV13 with TRBJ1-1; D gene unclear. The CDR3 is 13 residues long. Trimming pared 2 bases from V and 11 bases from J, leaving 15 bases between. The germline V gene encodes CDR1 PRHDT and CDR2 FYEKMQ (reference sequence). The CDR3 spells CASSLRGRLVAFF. The CDR3, as DNA: TGTGCCAGCAGCTTACGGGGAAGGCTTGTGGCTTTCTTT.

This rearrangement joins TRBV14 to TRBJ1-1; D gene ambiguous. CDR1 is SGHDN, CDR2 FVKESK, per germline. This CDR3 is 13 amino acids long. V lost 3 bases and J 0 bases, leaving 5 bases between the germline ends. The CDR3 DNA reads as TGTGCCAGCAGCCAGTGGTTGAACACTGAAGCTTTCTTT. The encoded protein is CASSQWLNTEAFF.

This chain joins TRBV11-2 and TRBJ2-7; 7 bases match TRBD2. CDR1 SGHAT and CDR2 FQNNGV come from the germline V gene. This CDR3 is built from 15 residues. The V and J ends lost 1 base and 3 bases, in that order; junction bases with no gene match: 6. CDR3 nucleotide sequence: TGTGCCAGCAGCTTAGTTTACCTAGCGGACTACGAGCAGTACTTC. It specifies CASSLVYLADYEQYF.

The chain is built from TRBV19 and TRBJ1-5, with 7 positions matching TRBD1. This CDR3 is built from 15 residues. Germline trimming cut 0 bases from V and 6 bases from J; bases unmatched to any gene: 5. Germline CDR1 reads LNHDA; CDR2 reads SQIVND (reference sequence). The CDR3 loop is CASSIDQGGAQPQHF. The CDR3 DNA reads TGTGCCAGTAGTATAGATCAGGGGGGGGCTCAGCCCCAGCATTTT.

The chain uses TRBV7-2 and TRBJ2-7; the match to TRBD2 covers 8 bases. The germline CDR1 and CDR2 sequences are SGHTA and FQGNSA. With 5 bases clipped from V and 6 bases from J, the junction kept 6 bases outside the gene matches. CDR3 length: 13 amino acids. The DNA for the CDR3 is TGTGCCAGCAGCAAGTACGGGGGGGTCGAGCAGTACTTC. This gives the protein CASSKYGGVEQYF.

This chain links TRBV7-9 with TRBJ2-6, with 9 bases identical to TRBD1. Germline V gene data show CDR1 as SEHNR and CDR2 as FQNEAQ (reference sequence). With V trimmed by 5 bases and J by 2 bases, 10 bases remained unmatched. This CDR3 is 18 amino acids long. CDR3 loop: CASSVRTGVSPGANVLTF. The DNA of the CDR3 is TGTGCCAGCAGCGTCCGGACAGGGGTATCCCCTGGGGCCAACGTCCTGACTTTC.

The chain has TRBV20-1 and TRBJ2-7, with TRBD1 identical over 8 bases. Germline V gives CDR1 DFQATT, CDR2 SNEGSKA (reference sequence). This CDR3 is 11 amino acids long. V lost 6 bases, J lost 6 bases, and 4 bases stayed unmatched. The CDR3 sequence: CSARDRREQYF. In DNA form, the CDR3 reads TGCAGTGCCCGGGACAGGCGCGAGCAGTACTTC.

This chain connects TRBV28 to TRBJ2-7; 11 positions agree with TRBD2. CDR3 length: 15 amino acids. The V gene end was trimmed by 4 bases and the J gene end by 3 bases; junction bases not matched to a gene: 5. From germline, CDR1 is MDHEN and CDR2 SYDVKM. The CDR3 DNA follows: TGTGCCAGCAGTTCGGGACTAGCGGTAAGCTACGAGCAGTACTTC. The encoded protein is CASSSGLAVSYEQYF.

This clone has more than one count but fewer than ten. V usage is TRBV5-1 and J usage is TRBJ1-1, with D possibly being TRBD1 (6 bases). V lost 1 base and J 6 bases, leaving 16 bases between the germline ends. The germline V gene encodes CDR1 SGHRS and CDR2 YFSETQ. This CDR3 contains 15 residues. The CDR3 coding sequence is TGCGCCAGCAGCTTGACGCCAGGGGATGGAGCTGAAGCTTTCTTT. This sequence encodes CASSLTPGDGAEAFF.

The chain has TRBV5-6 and TRBJ2-5, with D unresolved. The germline V gene has CDR1 SGHDT and CDR2 YYEEEE. This CDR3 region has 15 residues. Between the trimmed V and J ends, which lost 0 bases and 4 bases, there was a span of 13 bases. CDR3 sequence (DNA): TGTGCCAGCAGCTTGGGGGCTAGTTTGGGAGAGACCCAGTACTTC. Its protein product is CASSLGASLGETQYF.

The chain links TRBV28 to TRBJ1-5, with D possibly being TRBD1 (6 bases). This CDR3 region has 14 residues. Trimming took off 5 bases at V and 3 bases at J, with 11 bases between the two ends. Germline V gene data show CDR1 as MDHEN and CDR2 as SYDVKM. The CDR3 nucleotides read TGTGCCAGCAGTCCCAACAGGGACAATCAGCCCCAGCATTTT. It codes for CASSPNRDNQPQHF.

This chain connects TRBV29-1 to TRBJ2-3, with D uncertain. Germline V CDR1 and CDR2: SQVTM, ANQGSEA. The CDR3 is 12 amino acids. V was clipped by 6 bases and J by 2 bases, with 9 bases between them. As DNA, the CDR3 is TGCAGCGTAGCAGACATCACAGATACGCAGTATTTT. This gives the protein CSVADITDTQYF.

A single count supports this clone. The rearrangement links TRBV6-5 to TRBJ2-3; D gene unclear. In germline, CDR1 is MNHEY, CDR2 SVGAGI. The ends were cut back, 5 bases at V and 0 bases at J, with 12 bases in the middle. The CDR3 has 15 amino acids. The CDR3 reads CASSPHEVSTDTQYF. The CDR3 nucleotides read TGTGCCAGCAGTCCCCACGAGGTTAGCACAGATACGCAGTATTTT.

V and J are TRBV29-1 and TRBJ2-7; D not certain. Trimming pared 5 bases from V and 6 bases from J, leaving 11 bases between. The CDR3 extends over 11 amino acids. CDR1 is SQVTM and CDR2 is ANQGSEA in the germline V gene. The CDR3 is CSVIRVSEQYF. CDR3 nucleotide sequence: TGCAGCGTTATAAGGGTCAGCGAGCAGTACTTC.

This chain joins TRBV5-8 and TRBJ1-2, with D unclear. Trimming took off 0 bases at V and 3 bases at J, with 0 bases between the two ends. The germline gives CDR1 SGHTS, CDR2 YDEGEE. This CDR3 region has 11 residues. For the CDR3, the DNA is TGTGCCAGCAGCTTGGACTATGGCTACACCTTC. Its translation is CASSLDYGYTF.